This TCR beta chain was obtained from a study of blood T cell repertoires in COVID-19. Study at large: Donors in the United States, Italy and Spain gave samples during acute or convalescent COVID-19. T cells, B-cell-depleted T cells, or PBMCs provided the cDNA or gDNA that served as material.

A remark on this clone: The junction shows a germline mismatch at one end, possibly a read error.

CDR3 length equals 14 residues. Germline V gene lookup returns CDR1 SGHRS and CDR2 YFSETQ. Original data processing: Reference gene primer amplification yielded estimated nucleated cell counts. Sequenced by immunoSEQ multiplex PCR; TCRdb stores in-frame clones only, minus some. V, J and clone size are those of that table, while D and trimming were read from the DNA. Of some 230,000 clones listed, more than 75% are singletons. This sequence originates from a man in his fifties or sixties who had recovered from COVID-19. Material for sequencing was peripheral blood. The rearrangement joins TRBV5-1 to TRBJ2-5; 9 bases are shared with TRBD1. CDR3 sequence: CAIGGGTGPGGLDF. DNA of the CDR3: TGCGCCATAGGCGGTGGGACAGGGCCCGGGGGCCTAGACTTC.